These T cell receptor beta chains were read from a single sample in a study of tumor-infiltrating lymphocytes in localized non-small cell lung cancer. Measured with immunoSEQ multiplex PCR; TCRdb has only the in-frame clones, and not every one. Here the sample spans 5,500 to 8,500 clones, roughly 70% being singletons. Material for sequencing was lung tumor tissue. The receptor source for this set is a human donor with non-small cell lung cancer. Each CDR3 is given without its conserved first and last residue. The D gene is left open where the match is weak.

d_call: -
v_call: TRBV10-1
cdr3_aa: ASSESWGRGGETQY

d_call: TRBD1
v_call: TRBV6-5
cdr3_aa: AIKDREAGELF

d_call: TRBD2
v_call: TRBV18
cdr3_aa: ASSPREREYTGELF

d_call: -
v_call: TRBV5-8
cdr3_aa: ASSSSTVWTEGNEQF

d_call: TRBD1
v_call: TRBV7-8
cdr3_aa: ASTEQGAAGELF

d_call: -
v_call: TRBV7-9
cdr3_aa: ASSRDRLDHFYNEQF

d_call: TRBD1
v_call: TRBV5-1
cdr3_aa: ASSLVAGQGVEQY

d_call: -
v_call: TRBV6-5
cdr3_aa: ARTTGAYQETQY

d_call: TRBD2
v_call: TRBV9
cdr3_aa: ASSGSRLAGGQETQH

d_call: -
v_call: TRBV11-2
cdr3_aa: ASSLDRGTHEQY

d_call: -
v_call: TRBV5-1
cdr3_aa: ASSLEGSSGELF

d_call: -
v_call: TRBV21-1
cdr3_aa: ASSTRASEKLF

d_call: -
v_call: TRBV9
cdr3_aa: ASSVQGTGEQY

d_call: -
v_call: TRBV6-1
cdr3_aa: ASSEAPTIRDTIY

d_call: TRBD1
v_call: TRBV11-3
cdr3_aa: ASSSRQGTYEQY

d_call: -
v_call: TRBV11-2
cdr3_aa: ASSFGGPNSPLH

d_call: -
v_call: TRBV6-1
cdr3_aa: ASSLVDSGNTIY